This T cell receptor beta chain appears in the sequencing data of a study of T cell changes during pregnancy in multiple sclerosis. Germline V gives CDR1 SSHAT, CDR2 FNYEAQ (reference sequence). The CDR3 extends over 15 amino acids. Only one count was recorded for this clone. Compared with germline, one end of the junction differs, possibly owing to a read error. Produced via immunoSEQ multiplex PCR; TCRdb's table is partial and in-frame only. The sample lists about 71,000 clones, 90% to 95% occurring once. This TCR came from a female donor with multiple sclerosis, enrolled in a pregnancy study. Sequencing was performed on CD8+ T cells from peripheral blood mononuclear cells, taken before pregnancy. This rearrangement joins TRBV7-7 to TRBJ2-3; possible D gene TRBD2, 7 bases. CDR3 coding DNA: TGTGCTAGCAGCTTTGGGGGGGCGTCGACAGATACGCAGTATTTT. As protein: CASSFGGASTDTQYF. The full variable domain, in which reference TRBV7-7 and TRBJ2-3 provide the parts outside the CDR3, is GAGVSQSPRYKVTKRGQDVTLRCDPISSHATLYWYQQALGQGPEFLTYFNYEAQPDKSGLPSDRFSAERPEGSISTLTIQRTEQRDSAMYRCASSFGGASTDTQYFGPGTRLTVL.